This T cell receptor (beta chain) was profiled in a study of immune heterogeneity within non-small cell lung tumors. Bulk tumor genomic DNA (600 ng per sample) served as template. Widely spaced biopsies, several per primary tumor, were obtained at surgery. Patients underwent curative surgery for non-small cell lung cancer (untreated and newly diagnosed). Patients with newly diagnosed non-small cell lung cancer who underwent surgery with curative intent served as donors. General study points: Tumor sites in a patient shared identical dominant CDR3 beta clonotypes and also carried site-unique high-frequency clones. Although only moderate, the correlation of local T-cell clonality with local tumor mutational burden was significant (R roughly 0.3).

TCR beta CDR3 amplification used multiplex PCR with 32 V and 13 J primers. TCRdb processed the multiplex PCR reads anew with MiXCR; each CDR3 protein has one entry. The sample shows about 3,100 distinct CDR3 sequences, roughly 40% of them seen only once. From germline, CDR1 is LNHDA and CDR2 SQIVND (reference sequence). Trimming took 5 bases from V and 4 from J; bases not matched to a gene: 7. This CDR3 region has 14 residues. This clonotype appeared once. What it binds is unknown. The sample consisted of lung tumor tissue. The chain carries TRBV19 and TRBJ1-2, with 7 bases lining up with TRBD1. The origin of this receptor is a woman between 45 and 60 years old with non-small cell lung cancer. The CDR3 protein is CASSPRGQLYGYTF. The CDR3 DNA is TGTGCCAGTAGTCCCCGGGGACAGCTCTATGGCTACACCTTC.